Listed here are 6 T cell receptor beta chains from one sample, sequenced in a study of cytomegalovirus exposure and HLA in healthy donors. PCR involved 60 Vbeta and 13 Jbeta primers. Assay: immunoSEQ multiplex PCR; the TCRdb copy retains only in-frame clones and omits some. The sample lists around 100,000 clones, around 70% occurring once. Sequenced input: PBMCs. Every receptor here comes from a man aged 25 to 45 in good health and CMV-seropositive.

CDR3 protein: CASSFADRADTQYF. CDR3 nucleotide sequence: TGTGCCAGCAGTTTCGCCGACAGGGCAGATACGCAGTATTTT. The chain employs TRBV28 and TRBJ2-3, with TRBD1 identical over 7 bases. Germline CDR1 and CDR2: MDHEN and SYDVKM. V lost 3 bases and J lost 4; bases outside the gene matches: 4. CDR3 length: 14 residues.

The rearrangement uses TRBV5-4 and TRBJ2-5; 10 bases are a match to TRBD2. V trimming: 3 bases; J trimming: 1 base; junction bases outside the gene matches: 3. Germline CDR1 SGHNT, CDR2 YYREEE (reference sequence). The CDR3 covers 15 residues. For the CDR3, the DNA is TGTGCCAGCAGCTCCCCTAGCGGGGGCCAAGAGACCCAGTACTTC. It encodes CASSSPSGGQETQYF.

The chain couples TRBV6-1 to TRBJ1-5; the D gene is possibly TRBD1 (6 bases). The CDR3 has 16 residues. Trimming took 1 base from V and 1 from J, leaving 11 bases between them. Germline V gene data show CDR1 as MNHNS and CDR2 as SASEGT. This CDR3 reads CASSEVGGGSNQPQHF. Here the CDR3 DNA reads TGTGCCAGCAGTGAAGTTGGGGGCGGGAGCAATCAGCCCCAGCATTTT.

This chain links TRBV14 with TRBJ2-7; a weak D match, TRBD1 (6 bases). The CDR3 spans 15 residues. Germline-derived CDR1 and CDR2 are SGHDN and FVKESK. Trimming shortened V by 4 bases and J by 3 bases, and 16 bases separated the two germline ends. This chain's CDR3 is CASSLLQAGVYEQYF. The DNA of the CDR3 is TGTGCCAGCAGCCTCTTACAGGCAGGGGTCTACGAGCAGTACTTC.

The V call is TRBV5-1, the J call TRBJ2-7; tentative D call: TRBD1 (6 bases). This CDR3 is 12 amino acids long. CDR1 is SGHRS, CDR2 YFSETQ, per germline. V was cut by 7 bases and J by 3 bases, with 11 bases left in between. The DNA for the CDR3 is TGCGCCAGCTCCAAGGGGGTCTACGAGCAGTACTTC. This codes for CASSKGVYEQYF. The variable domain in full, with the rest retrieved from reference TRBV5-1 and TRBJ2-7, is KAGVTQTPRYLIKTRGQQVTLSCSPISGHRSVSWYQQTPGQGLQFLFEYFSETQRNKGNFPGRFSGRQFSNSRSEMNVSTLELGDSALYLCASSKGVYEQYFGPGTRLTVT.

The V gene is TRBV2, the J gene TRBJ2-7, with a possible D match to TRBD2 (6 bases). CDR1 is SNHLY, CDR2 FYNNEI, per germline. The CDR3 spans 12 residues. V lost 2 bases to trimming and J lost 6 bases, with 8 bases between them. The CDR3 nucleotides are TGTGCCAGCAGTGAATGGAGGGTCGAGCAGTACTTC. This gives the protein CASSEWRVEQYF.